These 30 T cell receptor delta chains originate from one sample sequenced in a study of DNA immune sequencing with unique molecular identifiers (dated by TCRdb to about 2020). Receptor amplification or capture employed multiplex PCR. The sequencer was an Illumina MiniSeq. Genomic DNA was amplified with a 32-plex assay using primers for all 8 TRDV and 4 TRDJ genes covering the CDR3. During roughly 3 cycles of barcoding PCR, a 12-nucleotide UMI was attached, and a second PCR using Illumina adapter primers followed. Via CATT, TCRdb reprocessed the public reads, and rows with identical DNA were then joined. Within this sample are 650 or so delta-chain clones, with 16% of them counted one time only. Jointly, the top ten make up 80% to 85% of the sample. The sample consisted of gamma-delta T cells from PBMCs. The receptors originated from a human donor in good health.

A note on this clone: The protein recorded in TCRdb matches a much larger clone and deviates from this DNA's translation at residue 4, suggesting a read error; the protein here is obtained by translating the DNA. This rearrangement joins TRDV3 to TRDJ2, with no clear D. The CDR3 sequence is 14 residues long. Germline CDR1 is TVYSNPD and CDR2 is GDNSRS (reference sequence). Trimming left V 2 bases short and J 1 base short, with 11 bases between. The CDR3 nucleotides are TGTGCCTTTTTCCCGCCCCTTTTGACAGCACAACTCTTCTTT. Residues: CAFFPPLLTAQLFF.

This clone is labeled as medium-sized (0.01 to 0.1%). V usage is TRDV2 and J usage is TRDJ1; weak D call: TRDD3 (5 bases). The CDR3 covers 15 residues. Deletions cut 0 bases from V and 5 bases from J, with 15 bases between. Per germline, CDR1 GEAIGNYY and CDR2 EKD. The CDR3 region is CACDTVEAGTDKLIF. CDR3 coding DNA: TGTGCCTGTGACACCGTGGAGGCGGGGACGGATAAACTCATCTTT.

With respect to this clone: TCRdb's protein for this DNA is that of a much larger clone and differs from the translation at residue 7, likely a read error; the protein shown is the DNA translation. The chain joins TRDV1 to TRDJ1; 9 bases are shared with TRDD3. TCRdb is silent on the J gene; assignment here came from matching the DNA to germline. V trimming: 0 bases; J trimming: 0 bases; junction bases outside the gene matches: 26. This CDR3 spans 24 amino acids. Germline V gene data show CDR1 as TSWWSYY and CDR2 as QGS. This CDR3 reads CALGELYRGHPLGDRGRYTDKLIF. Here the CDR3 DNA reads TGTGCTCTTGGGGAACTGTATAGAGGTCACCCGCTGGGGGATCGAGGAAGGTACACCGATAAACTCATCTTT.

Judged by abundance, this clone is hyperexpanded. Other DNA sequences within the sample encode an identical CDR3. The chain recombines TRDV3 with TRDJ1, with 8 bases aligning to TRDD3. The germline CDR1 and CDR2 sequences are TVYSNPD and GDNSRS (reference sequence). V lost 2 bases, J lost 0 bases, and 17 bases stayed unmatched. This CDR3 has 18 amino acids. The CDR3 coding sequence is TGTGCCTTTGAGGGGACGGGTGTACTGGGGGCCGACACCGATAAACTCATCTTT. Amino acid sequence: CAFEGTGVLGADTDKLIF.

By frequency in the sample, this clone is medium-sized. J is TRDJ1 and V is TRDV1, with 9 bases aligning to TRDD3. Because TCRdb records no J gene, it was assigned here through a match of the DNA to germline. V lost 3 bases and J lost 0; bases outside the gene matches: 32. The CDR3 contains 25 residues. Germline V gene data show CDR1 as TSWWSYY and CDR2 as QGS. DNA of the CDR3: TGTGCTCTTGGGGAGTACGTTCCACGACTCTGGGGGATGGGATTTAGTGCCGCGTACACCGATAAACTCATCTTT. Translating it yields CALGEYVPRLWGMGFSAAYTDKLIF.

This clone rates as medium-sized. Other DNA sequences in this specimen translate into the identical CDR3. This chain connects TRDV2 to TRDJ1, with TRDD3 identical over 13 bases. In germline, CDR1 is GEAIGNYY, CDR2 EKD. The CDR3 has 18 amino acids. V dropped 3 bases and J dropped 0; count of bases not matched to a gene: 9. CDR3 region: CACDDVLGDTRYTDKLIF. The CDR3 coding sequence is TGTGCCTGTGACGATGTACTGGGGGATACGAGGTACACCGATAAACTCATCTTT.

This clone was observed a few times. The TCRdb protein, from a much larger clone, departs from this DNA's translation at residue 12, likely by read error; the protein shown derives from the DNA. V is TRDV3 and J is TRDJ1; 10 bases agree with TRDD3. CDR1 TVYSNPD and CDR2 GDNSRS come from the germline V gene (reference sequence). CDR3 length: 16 amino acids. V lost 1 base to trimming and J lost 6 bases; unmatched junction nucleotides: 14. The CDR3 spells CAFIAGGYEVPNKLIF. In nucleotides, the CDR3 is TGTGCCTTTATTGCCGGGGGATACGAGGTACCCAATAAACTCATCTTT. Full variable domain (outside the CDR3, taken from reference TRDV3 and TRDJ1): CDKVTQSSPDQTVASGSEVVLLCTYDTVYSNPDLFWYRIRPDYSFQFVFYGDNSRSEGADFTQGRFSVKHILTQKAFHLVISPVRTEDSATYYCAFIAGGYEVPNKLIFGKGTRVTVEP.

This clone was seen only a few times. A far larger clone is one nucleotide away, so this likely arose from a read error. The rearrangement uses TRDV2 and TRDJ1; 8 bases map to TRDD3. V lost 2 bases, J lost 8 bases, and 27 bases stayed unmatched. This CDR3 region has 20 residues. Germline V CDR1 and CDR2: GEAIGNYY, EKD. CDR3 protein: CACDMLTAGGHGGSNEKLIF. DNA of the CDR3: TGTGCCTGTGACATGTTGACCGCTGGGGGACACGGAGGGTCCAACGAAAAACTCATCTTT.

With respect to this clone: A far larger clone differs by one base, so this is likely a read error. This specimen includes other DNA sequences encoding the same CDR3. This CDR3 reads CAFSGPMLSGGYALGKLIF. CDR3 sequence (DNA): TGTGCCTTTTCGGGACCAATGCTCTCTGGGGGATATGCCCTGGGTAAACTTATCTTT. V and J are TRDV3 and TRDJ1, with 10 bases matching TRDD3. The germline gives CDR1 TVYSNPD, CDR2 GDNSRS (reference sequence). This CDR3 has 19 residues.

V gene TRDV2 combines with J gene TRDJ1; 10 positions agree with TRDD3. The length of the CDR3 is 16 residues. Germline CDR1 and CDR2: GEAIGNYY and EKD. Germline trimming cut 4 bases from V and 3 bases from J; bases unmatched to any gene: 10. CDR3 protein: CACDGMGDTRADKLIF. The CDR3 nucleotides are TGTGCCTGTGATGGGATGGGGGATACAAGGGCCGATAAACTCATCTTT.

A note on this clone: This DNA's translation and the protein TCRdb lists, from a much larger clone, do not match at residue 14, likely due to a read error; the protein shown is translated from the DNA. The rearrangement joins TRDV1 to TRDJ1; 7 nucleotides match TRDD3. TCRdb carries no J gene annotation; the J gene was assigned here by matching the DNA with germline. The CDR3 runs to 24 residues. Germline loops: CDR1 TSWWSYY, CDR2 QGS. V was clipped by 0 bases and J by 0 bases; unmatched bases: 28. In DNA form, the CDR3 reads TGTGCTCTTGGGGAACTGTCTAGAGGTCACCCGCTGGGGGGTCGAGGAAGGTACACCGATAAACTCATCTTT. This codes for CALGELSRGHPLGGRGRYTDKLIF.

The table lists this clone with a few counts. For this DNA, TCRdb reports the protein of a much larger clone, which diverges at residue 3, most likely from a read error; the protein presented here is translated directly from the DNA. The J gene is TRDJ1, the V gene TRDV3; 10 bases agree with TRDD3. V lost 3 bases to trimming and J lost 7 bases; unmatched junction nucleotides: 26. The CDR3 has 19 amino acids. The V gene's germline CDR1 is TVYSNPD and CDR2 GDNSRS (reference sequence). The CDR3 DNA reads TGTGCCTTATCGGGACCAATGCTCTCTGGGGGATATGCCCTGGGTAAACTCATCTTT. Translated: CALSGPMLSGGYALGKLIF.

This clone is medium-sized within its sample. The chain couples TRDV2 to TRDJ1, with 10 bases fitting TRDD3. Germline V gene sequence: CDR1 GEAIGNYY, CDR2 EKD. The CDR3 totals 15 residues. Trimming took 1 base from V and 6 from J; bases not matched to a gene: 7. The DNA for the CDR3 is TGTGCCTGTGACACGTTACTGGGGGATTCCTATAAACTCATCTTT. It yields the protein CACDTLLGDSYKLIF.

Concerning this clone itself: The protein in TCRdb stems from a much larger clone and differs at residue 12 from this DNA's translation, likely a read error; here the protein is translated from the DNA. This chain's CDR3 is CAFIAGGYEVPGKLIF. CDR3 bases: TGTGCCTTTATTGCCGGGGGATACGAGGTACCCGGTAAACTCATCTTT. V is TRDV3 and J is TRDJ1; 10 nucleotides align to TRDD3. V shed 1 base, J shed 7 bases, and the junction held 15 bases outside the gene matches. This CDR3 contains 16 residues. The germline CDR1 and CDR2 sequences are TVYSNPD and GDNSRS (reference sequence).

A note on this clone: The translation of this DNA and the TCRdb protein of a much larger clone differ at residue 3, probably owing to a read error; the protein shown here is translated from the DNA. The V and J genes are TRDV3 and TRDJ2; D is uncertain. Germline V gene data show CDR1 as TVYSNPD and CDR2 as GDNSRS (reference sequence). The length of the CDR3 is 14 residues. V shed 5 bases and J shed 1 base, with 14 bases lying between them. CDR3 residues: CALSPPLLTAQLFF. The CDR3 region has the DNA TGTGCCCTTTCCCCGCCCCTTTTGACAGCACAACTCTTCTTT.

This clone was seen a few times. Given a far larger clone just one base away, this is likely a sequencing read error. Other DNA sequences within the sample encode an identical CDR3. The chain couples TRDV3 to TRDJ1; TRDD3 matches at 10 bases. With 1 base clipped from V and 3 bases from J, the junction kept 11 bases outside the gene matches. CDR1 TVYSNPD and CDR2 GDNSRS come from the germline V gene (reference sequence). This CDR3 is 16 amino acids long. The CDR3 reads CAFIAGGYEVPDKLIF. The CDR3 DNA is TGTGCCTTTATAGCCGGGGGATACGAGGTACCCGATAAACTCATCTTT.

This clone is medium-sized in the sample. CDR3 coding DNA: TGTGCCTGTGACACCGCGGGATCCACCCGGTACACCGATAAACTCATCTTT. This sequence encodes CACDTAGSTRYTDKLIF. This sequence joins TRDV2 and TRDJ1, with D possibly TRDD3 on 5 matching bases. The CDR3 has 17 residues. Germline loops: CDR1 GEAIGNYY, CDR2 EKD. Trimming pared 0 bases from V and 0 bases from J, leaving 16 bases between.

This clone was seen a few times. A far larger clone lies a single base away; this is likely a read error. The identical CDR3 is also encoded by other nucleotide sequences in the sample. V is TRDV2 and J is TRDJ1; the D is unclear. CDR3 length equals 14 residues. The germline V gene encodes CDR1 GEAIGNYY and CDR2 EKD. The V end was cut by 1 base, the J end by 9 bases, with 17 bases between. The CDR3 loop is CACDTVEVRRELIF. The CDR3 DNA reads as TGTGCCTGTGACACTGTAGAGGTCAGGAGGGAACTCATCTTT.

By share, this clone ranks as large. This sample includes further DNA sequences coding for the same CDR3. The rearrangement uses TRDV2 and TRDJ1; D remains unclear. The CDR3 consists of 16 residues. The ends were cut back, 0 bases at V and 3 bases at J, with 16 bases in the middle. The V gene's germline CDR1 is GEAIGNYY and CDR2 EKD. The CDR3 protein is CACDTVTPNRSDKLIF. The CDR3 nucleotides read TGTGCCTGTGACACCGTAACTCCCAATCGGTCCGATAAACTCATCTTT.

This clone appeared a few times. One end of the junction does not line up with germline, which may come from a read error. This chain links TRDV1 with TRDJ1, with 12 bases aligning to TRDD3. TCRdb lists no J gene, so it was determined here by aligning the DNA to germline. CDR3 length: 23 amino acids. From germline, CDR1 is TSWWSYY and CDR2 QGS. The CDR3 coding sequence is TGTGCTCTTGGGGTCCGCCCCTTCCTACGATTAATGTACTGGGGGATACACACCGGTAAACTCATCTTT. It translates to CALGVRPFLRLMYWGIHTGKLIF.

In its sample, this clone ranks as medium-sized. The V gene is TRDV2, the J gene TRDJ1, with a possible D match to TRDD3 (6 bases). The V gene lost 0 bases and the J gene lost 0 bases, with 16 bases spanning the gap. Germline V gene sequence: CDR1 GEAIGNYY, CDR2 EKD. The CDR3 extends over 17 amino acids. This CDR3 is CACDTVGMRGYTDKLIF. In DNA form, the CDR3 reads TGTGCCTGTGACACCGTGGGGATGCGGGGGTACACCGATAAACTCATCTTT.

Remarks on this clone: This probably arose from a read error, given a far larger clone one base away. V gene TRDV2 combines with J gene TRDJ1; 8 bases fit TRDD3. Germline V gene lookup returns CDR1 GEAIGNYY and CDR2 EKD. The CDR3 sequence is 20 residues long. V was pared by 3 bases and J by 8 bases, with 28 bases of the junction left unmatched. CDR3 region: CACDALTAGGHGGSNEKLIF. CDR3 sequence (DNA): TGTGCCTGTGACGCGTTGACCGCTGGGGGACACGGAGGGTCCAACGAAAAACTCATCTTT.

Turning to this clone: The translation of this DNA and the TCRdb protein of a much larger clone differ at residue 5, probably owing to a read error; the protein shown here is translated from the DNA. This rearrangement joins TRDV2 to TRDJ1; unclear D gene. The V and J ends lost 2 bases and 9 bases respectively, with 18 bases between them. The CDR3 is 14 amino acids. The germline gives CDR1 GEAIGNYY, CDR2 EKD. The CDR3 loop reads CACDIVEVRRELIF. The CDR3 DNA reads TGTGCCTGTGACATTGTAGAGGTCAGGCGGGAACTCATCTTT.

To note about this clone: A far larger clone is only one base removed, so a read error is likely. Other nucleotide sequences in the sample specify the same CDR3. V is TRDV1 and J is TRDJ1; 13 nucleotides match TRDD3. No J gene is reported in TCRdb; it was inferred here by comparing the DNA with germline. Germline V lookup: CDR1 TSWWSYY, CDR2 QGS. V shed 2 bases and J 3 bases; nucleotides not matched to a gene: 30. The CDR3 consists of 25 residues. CDR3 region: CALGEGSYGSSYWGIRGFQADKLIF. CDR3 bases: TGTGCTCTTGGGGAAGGGTCCTACGGGTCGTCGTACTGGGGGATACGTGGGTTTCAGGCCGATAAACTCATCTTT.

Comment on this clone: A far more abundant clone sits one base away, making this likely a read error. This chain connects TRDV1 to TRDJ1, with a weak D call TRDD3 (8 bases). TCRdb carries no J gene annotation; the J gene was assigned here by matching the DNA with germline. The CDR3 loop spans 23 amino acids. V lost 5 bases and J lost 3, with 40 bases in between. CDR1 is TSWWSYY, CDR2 QGS, per germline. The CDR3 loop is CALGSPSLPLYWGLALYADKLIF. In DNA form, the CDR3 reads TGTGCTCTTGGGTCCCCTTCCCTTCCTCTCTACTGGGGGCTCGCCTTGTACGCCGATAAACTCATCTTT.

By sample share, this clone is hyperexpanded (1% or more). Within the sample, other DNA sequences also encode this same CDR3. The V gene is TRDV2, the J gene TRDJ1; 8 nucleotides line up with TRDD3. This CDR3 comprises 20 residues. With 1 base clipped from V and 8 bases from J, the junction kept 26 bases outside the gene matches. Germline CDR1 GEAIGNYY, CDR2 EKD. CDR3 amino acids: CACDTLTAGGHGGSNEKLIF. CDR3 nucleotide sequence: TGTGCCTGTGACACGTTGACCGCTGGGGGACACGGAGGGTCCAACGAAAAACTCATCTTT.

With respect to this clone: With only one base between it and a far larger clone, this is likely a read error. Called V gene: TRDV1; the J gene was not called; TRDD3, the D gene given by the table, was not confirmed from the DNA. CDR3 length: 25 amino acids. The V gene's germline CDR1 is TSWWSYY and CDR2 QGS. CDR3 in amino acids: CALGEPNPFPLLFSSQWILLDKPIF. In DNA form, the CDR3 reads TGTGCTCTTGGGGAACCCAACCCATTCCCCCTCCTGTTTTCCTCCCAATGGATACTACTCGATAAACCCATCTTT.

This clone was detected only a few times. TCRdb records a much larger clone's protein for this DNA, with a difference at residue 8 that likely arises from a read error; the protein given is the translation of the DNA. V is TRDV2 and J is TRDJ1, with TRDD3 as a possible D gene (6 bases). Per germline, CDR1 GEAIGNYY and CDR2 EKD. The CDR3 contains 16 residues. The germline V and J ends were trimmed by 3 bases and 0 bases, with 16 bases remaining between them. DNA of the CDR3: TGTGCCTGTGACGGCCTGGGGCGCTCATACACCGATAAACTCATCTTT. It codes for CACDGLGRSYTDKLIF.

Notes on this clone: This DNA translates differently at residue 14 from the TCRdb protein, which is that of a much larger clone; a read error is likely, and the protein shown is the DNA's own translation. The V call is TRDV3, the J call TRDJ1; 10 nucleotides line up with TRDD3. The CDR3 spans 16 residues. CDR1 is TVYSNPD and CDR2 is GDNSRS in the germline V gene (reference sequence). CDR3 DNA: TGTGCCTTTATTGCCGGGGGATACGAGGTACCCGATAAATTCATCTTT. Protein sequence: CAFIAGGYEVPDKFIF.

Points on this clone: Since a far larger clone is one base different, this is likely a read error. Distinct nucleotide sequences in the sample also encode this CDR3. The chain joins TRDV3 to TRDJ1; 10 bases agree with TRDD3. The V segment lost 2 bases and the J segment 7 bases; nucleotides outside the gene matches: 25. This CDR3 contains 19 residues. Germline values: CDR1 TVYSNPD, CDR2 GDNSRS (reference sequence). The CDR3 spells CAFSGPMLSGGYALGKLIF. CDR3 DNA: TGTGCCTTTTCGGGTCCAATGCTCTCTGGGGGATATGCCCTGGGTAAACTCATCTTT. The full variable domain, rest sourced from reference TRDV3 and TRDJ1, is CDKVTQSSPDQTVASGSEVVLLCTYDTVYSNPDLFWYRIRPDYSFQFVFYGDNSRSEGADFTQGRFSVKHILTQKAFHLVISPVRTEDSATYYCAFSGPMLSGGYALGKLIFGKGTRVTVEP.